The 15 T cell receptor beta chains presented below share a single source sample, sequenced in a study of cytomegalovirus exposure and HLA in healthy donors. The data were produced by immunoSEQ multiplex PCR, yet TCRdb's version contains in-frame clones alone and is incomplete. This sample yields about 260,000 clones, of which around 90% are seen a single time; 2.5% to 3.5% belongs to the top ten. The sequenced material came from PBMCs. The receptors here all came from a woman aged 25-40 years in good health and CMV-seronegative.

V gene TRBV6-6 combines with J gene TRBJ2-7, with a tentative D call TRBD2 (6 bases). Germline V gives CDR1 MNHNY, CDR2 SVGAGI (reference sequence). Trimming removed 7 bases at V and 7 bases at J, with 17 bases between. This CDR3 has 13 residues. The CDR3 sequence: CASTTSSRGEQYF. The DNA of the CDR3 is TGTGCCAGCACCACTAGCTCGAGAGGAGAGCAGTACTTC.

The CDR3 loop is CASSTGGPGGYTF. CDR3 in DNA: TGTGCCAGCAGCACAGGGGGTCCCGGTGGCTACACCTTC. The gene calls are TRBV7-8 and TRBJ1-2; TRBD1 matches 8 bases. Germline CDR1 and CDR2: SGHVS and FQNEAQ. V lost 5 bases to trimming and J lost 7 bases; unmatched junction nucleotides: 6. This CDR3 region has 13 residues.

The V call is TRBV30, the J call TRBJ1-5; possible D gene TRBD1, 5 bases. The germline V and J ends were trimmed by 1 base and 6 bases, with 10 bases remaining between them. The length of the CDR3 is 13 residues. Germline CDR1 GTSNPN, CDR2 SVGIG (reference sequence). CDR3 in amino acids: CAWSGPGPQPQHF. The CDR3 DNA sequence: TGTGCCTGGAGTGGGCCGGGGCCTCAGCCCCAGCATTTT. Combining the CDR3 with reference TRBV30 and TRBJ1-5 gives the whole variable domain SQTIHQWPATLVQPVGSPLSLECTVEGTSNPNLYWYRQAAGRGLQLLFYSVGIGQISSEVPQNLSASRPQDRQFILSSKKLLLSDSGFYLCAWSGPGPQPQHFGDGTRLSIL.

The chain joins TRBV4-3 to TRBJ2-2, with TRBD1 identical over 9 bases. V lost 9 bases, J lost 4 bases, and 6 bases stayed unmatched. This CDR3 spans 14 amino acids. Germline V gives CDR1 LGHNA, CDR2 YSLEER. The chain's CDR3 is CASKQGARTGELFF. Here the CDR3 DNA reads TGCGCCAGTAAACAGGGGGCGCGCACCGGGGAGCTGTTTTTT.

This chain joins TRBV11-2 and TRBJ2-7; 11 bases are shared with TRBD2. CDR3 length equals 15 residues. V lost 0 bases, J lost 4 bases, and 2 bases stayed unmatched. Per germline, CDR1 SGHAT and CDR2 FQNNGV. CDR3 nucleotide sequence: TGTGCCAGCAGCTTAGATCCTAGCGGGAGGTACGAGCAGTACTTC. Residues: CASSLDPSGRYEQYF. Full variable domain (remainder filled in from reference TRBV11-2 and TRBJ2-7): EAGVAQSPRYKIIEKRQSVAFWCNPISGHATLYWYQQILGQGPKLLIQFQNNGVVDDSQLPKDRFSAERLKGVDSTLKIQPAKLEDSAVYLCASSLDPSGRYEQYFGPGTRLTVT.

This rearrangement joins TRBV4-3 to TRBJ2-3; TRBD2 aligns across 9 bases. Looked up from germline, CDR1 is LGHNA and CDR2 is YSLEER. The CDR3 is made up of 16 amino acids. V shed 4 bases and J 5 bases; nucleotides not matched to a gene: 10. The CDR3 nucleotides read TGCGCCAGCAGCCCTTTTGCGGGAGGGCGACAAGATACGCAGTATTTT. Amino acid sequence: CASSPFAGGRQDTQYF.

A single count supports this clone. The rearrangement uses TRBV6-1 and TRBJ2-1; TRBD1 or TRBD2 may be the D gene (5 bases each). V shed 2 bases and J shed 3 bases, with 17 bases lying between them. The length of the CDR3 is 17 residues. Germline-derived CDR1 and CDR2 are MNHNS and SASEGT. In DNA, the CDR3 is TGTGCCAGCAGTGAACTTCCGGGACCCCCTAACTACAATGAGCAGTTCTTC. Its protein is CASSELPGPPNYNEQFF.

This sequence joins TRBV28 and TRBJ2-3; 11 bases map to TRBD2. The V gene's germline CDR1 is MDHEN and CDR2 SYDVKM. The V and J ends lost 11 bases and 3 bases, in that order; junction bases with no gene match: 7. CDR3 length: 14 amino acids. CDR3 DNA sequence: TGTGCCGGCTCCGGGACTAGCGGAACAGATACGCAGTATTTT. It translates to CAGSGTSGTDTQYF.

This clone was recorded once. The rearrangement joins TRBV4-1 to TRBJ2-3, with 7 bases fitting TRBD1. The CDR3 is 13 residues long. In germline, CDR1 is MGHRA, CDR2 YSYEKL. With V trimmed by 4 bases and J by 6 bases, 4 bases remained unmatched. DNA of the CDR3: TGCGCCAGCAGCCTACAGGGGTCCGATACGCAGTATTTT. This gives the protein CASSLQGSDTQYF.

This chain links TRBV4-2 with TRBJ2-7; 9 nucleotides align to TRBD2. The CDR3 is made up of 14 amino acids. The germline V gene encodes CDR1 LGHNA and CDR2 YNFKEQ. Trimming cost V 3 bases and J 4 bases; bases outside gene matches: 4. This chain's CDR3 is CASSQSLAGYEQYF. In nucleotides, the CDR3 is TGTGCCAGCAGCCAGTCGCTAGCGGGGTACGAGCAGTACTTC.

This chain links TRBV11-2 with TRBJ2-7; maybe TRBD2 (6 bases). The CDR3 loop spans 15 amino acids. V was pared by 0 bases and J by 1 base, with 10 bases between. CDR1 is SGHAT and CDR2 is FQNNGV in the germline V gene. The CDR3 loop reads CASSLDRGGSYEQYF. The CDR3 DNA is TGTGCCAGCAGCTTAGACCGGGGAGGTTCCTACGAGCAGTACTTC. The full variable domain, completed using reference TRBV11-2 and TRBJ2-7, is EAGVAQSPRYKIIEKRQSVAFWCNPISGHATLYWYQQILGQGPKLLIQFQNNGVVDDSQLPKDRFSAERLKGVDSTLKIQPAKLEDSAVYLCASSLDRGGSYEQYFGPGTRLTVT.

This CDR3 reads CASSQWGRVMNTEAFF. In nucleotides, the CDR3 is TGCGCCAGCAGTCAGTGGGGGAGGGTCATGAACACTGAAGCTTTCTTT. This chain connects TRBV23-1 to TRBJ1-1; D may be TRBD1 (5 bases). TRBV23-1 carries the ORF label, with uncertain function. There are 16 residues in the CDR3. The V end was cut by 3 bases, the J end by 0 bases, with 14 bases between.

V gene TRBV11-1 combines with J gene TRBJ2-1; 11 nucleotides line up with TRBD2. V lost 11 bases and J lost 0; bases outside the gene matches: 12. The CDR3 runs 17 residues. Germline lookup yields CDR1 SGHAT and CDR2 FQDESV (reference sequence). CDR3 coding DNA: TGTGCCTCACTTGGGGCTAGCGGGAGGACCTCCTACAATGAGCAGTTCTTC. The encoded protein is CASLGASGRTSYNEQFF.

This chain connects TRBV18 to TRBJ1-5, with 9 bases that match TRBD1. Germline V CDR1 and CDR2: KGHSH, LQKENI. J was trimmed by 5 bases and V by 3 bases; bases with no gene match: 2. The CDR3 length is 14 residues. Here the CDR3 reads CASSPGQGYQPQHF. As DNA, the CDR3 is TGTGCCAGCTCACCGGGACAGGGTTATCAGCCCCAGCATTTT. Supplemented by reference TRBV18 and TRBJ1-5, the full variable domain reads NAGVMQNPRHLVRRRGQEARLRCSPMKGHSHVYWYRQLPEEGLKFMVYLQKENIIDESGMPKERFSAEFPKEGPSILRIQQVVRGDSAAYFCASSPGQGYQPQHFGDGTRLSIL.

This chain connects TRBV5-6 to TRBJ2-5; the D is unclear. The V end lost 4 bases, the J end lost 5 bases, and 9 bases lay between the germline ends. Germline V gene sequence: CDR1 SGHDT, CDR2 YYEEEE. The length of the CDR3 is 12 residues. The CDR3 nucleotides read TGTGCCAGCAGCCCCCTTGCGGAGACCCAGTACTTC. Translated: CASSPLAETQYF.